This T cell receptor (beta chain) was captured by sequencing in a study of type 1 regulatory T cells. The germline gives CDR1 SGHAT, CDR2 FQNNGV. This CDR3 contains 12 residues. TCRdb recomputed calls from the reads with MiXCR, one row per CDR3 protein. The data contain approximately 23,000 distinct CDR3 sequences, over 60% of them singletons. In its sample, this clonotype ranks as medium-sized. What it binds is not known. The junction departs from germline at one end; a sequencing error may be responsible. The receptor's source is a human donor in good health. Sequenced material: cultured T cells, either the whole culture or a sorted T cell fraction (not recorded which). Regarding subset: Tr1-enriched cell product generated in vitro against host alloantigens. The chain carries TRBV11-2 and TRBJ2-3, with no clear D. As DNA, the CDR3 is TGTGCCAGCAGCTTAGGCCCAATCGGCTCCCATTTT. Amino acids: CASSLGPIGSHF.